This T cell receptor (beta chain) was sequenced for a study of monozygotic twins with inflammatory bowel disease. The CDR3 is made up of 17 amino acids. From the 5' RACE reads, TCRdb lists one entry per CDR3 protein and no DNA. This sample contains about 300,000 distinct CDR3 sequences. This sequence originates from a human donor with ulcerative colitis or Crohn's disease, or a healthy co-twin of an affected twin (not recorded which). J is TRBJ2-3 and V is TRBV12-3 or TRBV12-4; there is no DNA to check the TCRdb D call of TRBD1. The material sequenced was blood. The CDR3 region is CASSFRGERQTSDTQYF.